This entry is about one T cell receptor beta chain. This clone was found a few times. Which antigen it targets is not known. The input lacks base qualities; no much larger clone sits a single base away. What the time point label conveys for this sample: week 35, safety follow-up. Each vaccine dose was 300 ug of a 20-mer mutant IDH1 peptide in Montanide, given subcutaneously with topical imiquimod. Patients received eight vaccinations in weeks 1, 3, 5, 7, 11, 15, 19 and 23, corresponding to visits V03 through V10. Donors had newly diagnosed WHO grade 3 or 4 IDH1-mutant astrocytomas with loss of nuclear ATRX. The samples were drawn from NOA16, a multicentre, single-arm, open-label phase I trial in Germany that tested a mutant IDH1 peptide vaccine in humans for the first time. Genomic DNA for TCRB sequencing was isolated from EDTA blood with the DNeasy Blood and Tissue Kit. The library relied on the immunoSEQ multiplex PCR assay. Following the manufacturer's protocol, the hsTCRB Kit was used to amplify rearranged TCR beta chain sequences. An Illumina MiSeq was used to sequence the TCRB libraries. Per the source publication's procedure: The proprietary platform of the kit vendor was used for demultiplexing, trimming and gene mapping. Drawn from immuneACCESS, this table holds only the in-frame rearrangements with V and J called that TCRdb kept. Clones are partly lost; checked studies trace under half to an unresolved V gene and leave the rest unexplained. From that table come the V and J calls and clone size; the DNA was used to work out D and trimming. The sample data list about 60,000 clones, and about four fifths of these were observed just once. The ten largest clones take up 5% to 6.5% of the sample.

In the germline V gene, CDR1 corresponds to MNHNS and CDR2 to SASEGT. Cut back by 1 base and 4 bases, the V and J ends lie 13 bases apart. CDR3 length: 15 amino acids, cysteine to phenylalanine. Only CDR3 DNA remains: 45 bases, in frame from the first base. This sample is part of a study of a mutant IDH1 vaccine in newly diagnosed glioma (dated by TCRdb to about 2021). In the study overall: In the chemotherapy-containing groups, vaccination started alongside temozolomide cycles, whereas in patients who had radiotherapy alone it started 4-6 weeks after radiotherapy. The 32 treated patients were approximately 62% male and roughly 40% female, with a mean age of approximately 40 years. Prior to enrollment, standard therapy consisting of radiotherapy alone, temozolomide alone, or radiochemotherapy with temozolomide had been administered to patients, with the combination being received by most patients. The week-35 safety follow-up was designated visit V12, and the week-47 end of study was designated visit V13. Peripheral blood was drawn at six visits: V03 (baseline), V05, V07, V10, V12 and V13. For exploratory analyses, longitudinal TCRB deep sequencing was carried out in about two dozen treated patients wherever samples were available. Study-wide findings and limitations: It was noted by the authors that analyses of patient blood samples could not be reproduced owing to sample limitations. Immune responses induced by the vaccine were seen in about 93% of patients across multiple MHC alleles. Selection of PBMC samples for TCRB deep sequencing was based on availability. Changes in the top peripheral T cell clonotypes picked up by TCRB sequencing did not appear to be linked to pseudoprogression.

This TCR was sampled from a man aged 35-49 years with glioma. This chain joins TRBV6-1 to TRBJ2-5, with no D gene named confidently. The sequences come from PBMCs, collected from a glioma patient whose treatment included an IDH1 peptide vaccine. CDR3 loop: CASSEGAGSIETQYF. Read as DNA, the sequence is TGTGCCAGCAGTGAAGGGGCAGGTTCCATAGAGACCCAGTACTTC.